The sequence of this TCR beta chain was determined in a study of regulatory T cells in long-lasting Graves disease. Study results and caveats: Persistent Graves' patients had lower TCR diversity than newly diagnosed ones.

Germline lookup yields CDR1 KGHSH and CDR2 LQKENI. V lost 2 bases to trimming and J lost 1 base, with 8 bases between them. This CDR3 has 14 residues. Time point: newly diagnosed GD, antithyroid drugs for less than 3 months. With RNA extracted from PBMCs as input, the TCR library was made. This clonotype appeared many times. Its antigen is as yet unknown. Building the TCR beta libraries relied on iRepertoire HTBI primers, and CDR3 regions underwent Arm-PCR. TCRdb re-derived calls from the multiplex PCR reads in MiXCR, one entry per CDR3 protein. The sample includes 410,000 or so distinct CDR3 sequences, under 15% seen only once; the top ten take 16%. Separately, the same data were catalogued under a study of T cells in Graves' hyperthyroidism and ophthalmopathy.

The sequencing used peripheral blood mononuclear cells (PBMCs), collected at new diagnosis, from a patient treated with antithyroid drugs. The origin of this receptor is a woman between 25 and 40 years old with Graves disease. The chain combines TRBV18 with TRBJ1-1, with D hard to call. CDR3 region: CASSPTAENTEAFF. DNA of the CDR3: TGTGCCAGCTCACCAACGGCAGAGAACACTGAAGCTTTCTTT.